Listed here are 3 T cell receptor beta chains from one sample, sequenced in a study of memory CD4+ T cells and cytomegalovirus serostatus. Single viable CD3+CD4+CD8-CD45RO+ cells were sorted as the memory CD4+ T cells. Method: immunoSEQ multiplex PCR; TCRdb's copy keeps in-frame clones and lacks some. This sample has about 52,000 clones; 75% to 85% occur once, and the top ten carry roughly 0.84%. Sequences were obtained from memory CD4+ T cells from blood. The source is an adult in good health and CMV-seronegative.

The rearrangement links TRBV6-5 to TRBJ1-2, with a weak D call TRBD1 (5 bases). From germline, CDR1 is MNHEY and CDR2 SVGAGI. Trimming took off 6 bases at V and 2 bases at J, with 13 bases between the two ends. This CDR3 has 14 amino acids. The CDR3 bases are TGTGCCAGCAGCCCGACAGCTACCAACTATGGCTACACCTTC. It translates to CASSPTATNYGYTF.

The rearrangement links TRBV2 to TRBJ1-3; 8 nucleotides match TRBD1. The J call may be faulty, since TRBJ2-2 better matches the DNA end. Germline CDR1 reads SNHLY; CDR2 reads FYNNEI. This CDR3 has 15 amino acids. CDR3 in amino acids: CASGVTGDLTGELFF. CDR3 nucleotides: TGTGCCAGCGGGGTGACAGGGGACCTCACCGGGGAGCTGTTTTTT.

This clone has only a few counts. V usage is TRBV5-8 and J usage is TRBJ2-3, with 11 bases matching TRBD2. CDR1 and CDR2 from the germline V gene are SGHTS and YDEGEE. The CDR3 spans 15 residues. V gave up 7 bases and J gave up 11 bases; unmatched junction bases: 15. The CDR3 region is CASWAGLAGEWRQYF. The CDR3 nucleotides read TGTGCCAGCTGGGCCGGACTAGCGGGTGAATGGAGGCAGTATTTT.